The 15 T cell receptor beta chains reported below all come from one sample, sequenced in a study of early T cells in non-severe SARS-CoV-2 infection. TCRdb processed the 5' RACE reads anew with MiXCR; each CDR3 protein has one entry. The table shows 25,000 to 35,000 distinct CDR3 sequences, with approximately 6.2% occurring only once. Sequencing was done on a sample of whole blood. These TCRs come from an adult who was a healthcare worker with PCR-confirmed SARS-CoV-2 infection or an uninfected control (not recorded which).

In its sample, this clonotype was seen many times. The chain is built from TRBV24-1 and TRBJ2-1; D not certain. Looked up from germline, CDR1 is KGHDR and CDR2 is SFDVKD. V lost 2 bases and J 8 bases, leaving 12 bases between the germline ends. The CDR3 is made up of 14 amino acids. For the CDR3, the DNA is TGTGCCACCAGTGATTGGGTTAGTGGCGATGAGCAGTTCTTC. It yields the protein CATSDWVSGDEQFF.

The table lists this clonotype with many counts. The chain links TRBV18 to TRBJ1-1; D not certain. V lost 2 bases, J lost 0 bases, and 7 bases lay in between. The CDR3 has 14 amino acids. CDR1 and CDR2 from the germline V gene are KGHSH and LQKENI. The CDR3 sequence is CASSPGIMNTEAFF. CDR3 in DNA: TGTGCCAGCTCACCAGGGATCATGAACACTGAAGCTTTCTTT. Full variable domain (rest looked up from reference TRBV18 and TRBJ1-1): NAGVMQNPRHLVRRRGQEARLRCSPMKGHSHVYWYRQLPEEGLKFMVYLQKENIIDESGMPKERFSAEFPKEGPSILRIQQVVRGDSAAYFCASSPGIMNTEAFFGQGTRLTVV.

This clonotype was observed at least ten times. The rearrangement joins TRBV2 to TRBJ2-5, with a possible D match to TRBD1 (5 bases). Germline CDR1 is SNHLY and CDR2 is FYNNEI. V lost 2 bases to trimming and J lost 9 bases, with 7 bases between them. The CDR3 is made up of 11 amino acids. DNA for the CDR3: TGTGCCAGCAGTGAACTAGGGGCCCAGTACTTC. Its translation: CASSELGAQYF.

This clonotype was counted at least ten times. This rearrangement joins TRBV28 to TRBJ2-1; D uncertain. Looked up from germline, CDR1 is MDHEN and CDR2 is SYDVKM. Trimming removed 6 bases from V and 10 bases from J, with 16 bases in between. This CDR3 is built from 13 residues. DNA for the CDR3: TGTGCCAGCAGGTATCCCGGGTTGGTAGAGCAGTTCTTC. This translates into CASRYPGLVEQFF.

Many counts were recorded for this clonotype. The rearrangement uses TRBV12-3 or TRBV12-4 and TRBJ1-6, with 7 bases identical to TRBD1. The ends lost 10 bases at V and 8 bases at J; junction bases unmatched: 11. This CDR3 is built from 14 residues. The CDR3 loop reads CATRTGENYSPLHF. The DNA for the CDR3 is TGTGCCACCAGGACAGGAGAGAATTATTCACCCCTCCACTTT.

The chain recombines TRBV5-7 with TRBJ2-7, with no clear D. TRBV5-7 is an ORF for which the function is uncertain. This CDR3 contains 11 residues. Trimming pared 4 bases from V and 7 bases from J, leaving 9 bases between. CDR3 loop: CASSPFLEQYV. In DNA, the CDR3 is TGTGCCAGCAGCCCATTCTTAGAGCAGTACGTC.

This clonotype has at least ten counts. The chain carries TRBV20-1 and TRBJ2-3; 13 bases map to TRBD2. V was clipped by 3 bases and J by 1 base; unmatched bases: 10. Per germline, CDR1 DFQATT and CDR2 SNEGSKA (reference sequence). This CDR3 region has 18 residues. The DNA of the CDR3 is TGCAGTGCTAGTGAACTAGCGGGAGGGCCAGGCGGCACAGATACGCAGTATTTT. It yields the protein CSASELAGGPGGTDTQYF.

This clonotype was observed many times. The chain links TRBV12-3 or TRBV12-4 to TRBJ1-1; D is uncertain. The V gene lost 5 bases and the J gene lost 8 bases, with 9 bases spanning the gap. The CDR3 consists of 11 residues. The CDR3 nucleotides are TGTGCCAGCAGTCCCCAAGAAGAAGCTTTCTTT. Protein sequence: CASSPQEEAFF.

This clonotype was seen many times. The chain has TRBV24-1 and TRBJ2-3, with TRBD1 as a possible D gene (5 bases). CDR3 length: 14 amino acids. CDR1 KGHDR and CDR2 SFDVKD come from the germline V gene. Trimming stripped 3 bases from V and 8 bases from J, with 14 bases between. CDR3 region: CATSDLTATGTQYF. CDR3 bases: TGTGCCACCAGTGATCTGACAGCCACGGGTACGCAGTATTTT.

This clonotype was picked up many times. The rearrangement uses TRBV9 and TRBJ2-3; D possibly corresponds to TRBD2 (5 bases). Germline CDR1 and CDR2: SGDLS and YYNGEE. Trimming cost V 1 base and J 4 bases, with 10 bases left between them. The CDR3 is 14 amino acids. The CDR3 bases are TGTGCCAGCAGCGTAACTGCGGGCGCAGATACGCAGTATTTT. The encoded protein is CASSVTAGADTQYF.

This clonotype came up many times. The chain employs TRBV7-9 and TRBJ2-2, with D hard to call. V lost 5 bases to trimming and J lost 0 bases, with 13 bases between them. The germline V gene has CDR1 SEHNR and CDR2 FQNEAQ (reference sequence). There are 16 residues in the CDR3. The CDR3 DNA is TGTGCCAGCAGCCTCGGACGGCTCGCGAACACCGGGGAGCTGTTTTTT. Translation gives CASSLGRLANTGELFF.

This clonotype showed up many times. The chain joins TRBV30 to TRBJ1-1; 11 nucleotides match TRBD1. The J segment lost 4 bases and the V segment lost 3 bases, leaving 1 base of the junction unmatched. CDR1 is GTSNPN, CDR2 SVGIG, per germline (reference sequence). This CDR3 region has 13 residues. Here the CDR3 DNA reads TGTGCCTGGAGGGACAGGGGGCCCACTGAAGCTTTCTTT. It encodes CAWRDRGPTEAFF. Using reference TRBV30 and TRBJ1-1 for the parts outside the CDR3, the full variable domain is SQTIHQWPATLVQPVGSPLSLECTVEGTSNPNLYWYRQAAGRGLQLLFYSVGIGQISSEVPQNLSASRPQDRQFILSSKKLLLSDSGFYLCAWRDRGPTEAFFGQGTRLTVV.

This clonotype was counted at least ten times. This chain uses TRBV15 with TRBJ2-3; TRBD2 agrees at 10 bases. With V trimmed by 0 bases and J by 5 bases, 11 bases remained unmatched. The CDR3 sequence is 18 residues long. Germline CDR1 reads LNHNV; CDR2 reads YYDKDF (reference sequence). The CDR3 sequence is CATSRDGASGSPGDTQYF. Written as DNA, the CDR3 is TGTGCCACCAGCAGAGATGGGGCTAGCGGGAGCCCCGGAGATACGCAGTATTTT.

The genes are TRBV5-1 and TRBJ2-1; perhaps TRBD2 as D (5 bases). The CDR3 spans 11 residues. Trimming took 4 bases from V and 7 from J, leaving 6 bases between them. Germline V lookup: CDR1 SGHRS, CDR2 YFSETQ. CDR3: CASSRLNEQFF. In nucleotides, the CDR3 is TGCGCCAGCAGCAGACTAAATGAGCAGTTCTTC. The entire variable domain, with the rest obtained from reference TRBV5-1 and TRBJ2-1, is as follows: KAGVTQTPRYLIKTRGQQVTLSCSPISGHRSVSWYQQTPGQGLQFLFEYFSETQRNKGNFPGRFSGRQFSNSRSEMNVSTLELGDSALYLCASSRLNEQFFGPGTRLTVL.

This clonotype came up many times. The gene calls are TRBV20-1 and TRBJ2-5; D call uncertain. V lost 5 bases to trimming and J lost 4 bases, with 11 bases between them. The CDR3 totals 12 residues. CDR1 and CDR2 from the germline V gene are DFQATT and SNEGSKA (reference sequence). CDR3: CSAAPRVETQYF. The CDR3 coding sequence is TGCAGTGCTGCCCCCAGAGTAGAGACCCAGTACTTC.